This T cell receptor beta chain was captured by sequencing in a study of blood T cell repertoires in COVID-19. Background on the study: COVID-19 samples collected from the United States, Italy and Spain covered acute and convalescent phases.

Original processing methods: The authors estimated nucleated cell counts from reference gene primer amplification. This table comes from immunoSEQ multiplex PCR, and its TCRdb copy is limited to in-frame clones, with some not included. The V and J calls and clone size are taken from that table; D and trimming were inferred from the DNA. The sample carries 45,000 to 60,000 clones, around four fifths recorded once. V shed 1 base, J shed 6 bases, and the junction held 8 bases outside the gene matches. The germline V gene encodes CDR1 LGHNA and CDR2 YSLEER. The CDR3 runs to 17 residues. The receptor comes from a human donor in a cohort sampled during active COVID-19. The rearrangement uses TRBV4-3 and TRBJ2-3; the match to TRBD1 covers 12 bases. The sequenced material came from peripheral blood. DNA of the CDR3: TGCGCCAGCAGCCAAGGACGAGGGACAGGGGGCTGGGATACGCAGTATTTT. Amino acid sequence: CASSQGRGTGGWDTQYF.